Listed here is a single T cell receptor (beta chain). Its antigen is undetermined. This sample was included in a study of T cells in Graves' hyperthyroidism and ophthalmopathy. CDR3 length: 14 residues. Germline values: CDR1 SGHKS, CDR2 YYEKEE (reference sequence). The V gene lost 6 bases and the J gene lost 7 bases, with 20 bases spanning the gap. The study, taken as a whole, reports: Prediction of ophthalmopathy progression came a median 6.5 months pre-onset.

TCR beta CDR3 region amplification was performed from RNA transcripts. First-round RT-PCR with HTBI primers amplified the TCR CDR3 region. TCRdb re-called the multiplex PCR reads through MiXCR, storing one row per CDR3 protein. The top ten hold 40% to 50% of the sample, which has around 570,000 distinct CDR3 sequences, just under 20% seen once. The sequence came from a man in his forties with Graves' ophthalmopathy. The chain joins TRBV5-5 to TRBJ2-7; possibly TRBD1 for D (5 bases). The sequencing sample was made of blood. The CDR3 is CASTRLPRAVEQYF. In DNA, the CDR3 is TGTGCCAGCACCCGTTTACCCAGGGCTGTGGAGCAGTACTTC.